Only a few counts were recorded for the clone carrying this T cell receptor (beta chain). Antigen unknown. The sample comes from a study of CD8+ T cells in alopecia areata. Study information: Treatment with tofacitinib (6 to 18 months) was followed by 6 months off drug. Notes on the study in general: The study found higher clonality in lesional than normal scalp, especially in alopecia totalis/universalis. Sharing of TCRs across patients appeared less clear than in mice, possibly for HLA-related reasons.

Following RNA extraction, reverse transcription yielded cDNA that acted as the sequencing template. Method: immunoSEQ multiplex PCR; TCRdb's copy keeps in-frame clones and lacks some. The sample records 150,000 or so clones, around 58% being singletons. Germline V gene lookup returns CDR1 SGHRS and CDR2 YFSETQ. The germline V and J ends were trimmed by 1 base and 7 bases, with 6 bases remaining between them. The CDR3 is made up of 12 amino acids. From alopecia areata patients, lesional scalp punch biopsies and peripheral blood were collected. This chain uses TRBV5-1 with TRBJ2-1; D remains unclear. The specimen comprised CD4+ T cells sorted from blood, sampled at week 0. The clonotype comes from a human donor with alopecia areata. The CDR3 spells CASSLNSNEQFF. The CDR3 DNA follows: TGCGCCAGCAGCTTGAACAGTAATGAGCAGTTCTTC. Using reference TRBV5-1 and TRBJ2-1 for the parts outside the CDR3, the full variable domain is KAGVTQTPRYLIKTRGQQVTLSCSPISGHRSVSWYQQTPGQGLQFLFEYFSETQRNKGNFPGRFSGRQFSNSRSEMNVSTLELGDSALYLCASSLNSNEQFFGPGTRLTVL.